Following are 21 T cell receptor beta chains from one sample sequenced in a study of T-cell reconstitution after alpha-beta-depleted transplantation in children. Preparing the TCRbeta library involved the use of unique molecular identifiers. TCRdb recomputed calls from the PCR reads with MiXCR, one row per CDR3 protein. The table lists some 600,000 distinct CDR3 sequences, 10% to 15% of them singletons, with approximately 2.1% in the top ten. The sample in question was PBMCs, mostly from graft donor cells, obtained 360 days after TCRalphabeta/CD19-depleted stem cell transplant. These receptors were obtained from a male patient under 18 who had a stem cell transplant for acute myeloid leukemia, so the T cells may come from the graft donor.

The table lists this clonotype with many counts. The V call is TRBV29-1, the J call TRBJ2-7; TRBD2 aligns across 8 bases. Germline assignment: CDR1 SQVTM and CDR2 ANQGSEA. Trimming removed 7 bases from V and 1 base from J; junction bases left unmatched: 9. The CDR3 covers 14 residues. As DNA, the CDR3 is TGCAGCGCCGTACTAGCGGCAAGGTCCTACGAGCAGTACTTC. This gives the protein CSAVLAARSYEQYF.

This chain joins TRBV29-1 and TRBJ1-2; TRBD1 might be the D (5 bases). Trimming took off 0 bases at V and 7 bases at J, with 24 bases between the two ends. Per the germline V gene, CDR1 is SQVTM and CDR2 is ANQGSEA. There are 17 residues in the CDR3. The CDR3 region is CSVEDPPGFLRPRGYTF. CDR3 DNA: TGCAGCGTTGAAGATCCCCCAGGGTTTCTAAGGCCGCGTGGCTACACCTTC.

This clonotype has just a few counts. V is TRBV7-8 and J is TRBJ1-2; TRBD1 is a possible D gene (5 bases). The length of the CDR3 is 14 residues. V lost 0 bases to trimming and J lost 2 bases, with 7 bases between them. Germline V gives CDR1 SGHVS, CDR2 FQNEAQ. The CDR3 sequence is CASSLARGNYGYTF. The CDR3 DNA reads TGTGCCAGCAGCTTAGCAAGGGGCAACTATGGCTACACCTTC.

This clonotype was detected only a few times. The chain combines TRBV6-1 with TRBJ2-3; D is unresolved. The germline V and J ends were trimmed by 6 bases and 2 bases, with 12 bases remaining between them. In germline, CDR1 is MNHNS, CDR2 SASEGT. The CDR3 totals 14 residues. CDR3 coding DNA: TGTGCCAGCAGCCCCTTCATTTACACAGATACGCAGTATTTT. This encodes CASSPFIYTDTQYF.

The chain has TRBV20-1 and TRBJ2-3, with D maybe TRBD1 (5 bases). The CDR3 runs to 16 residues. Germline V lookup: CDR1 DFQATT, CDR2 SNEGSKA (reference sequence). The ends were cut back, 1 base at V and 4 bases at J, with 18 bases in the middle. The CDR3 DNA reads TGCAGTGCTAGAGCCCGCCTCCTAGGGGTCGCAGATACGCAGTATTTT. This gives the protein CSARARLLGVADTQYF.

V usage is TRBV5-4 and J usage is TRBJ2-5; 10 positions match TRBD2. V was clipped by 0 bases and J by 4 bases; unmatched bases: 6. The CDR3 is 16 amino acids. Germline V gives CDR1 SGHNT, CDR2 YYREEE (reference sequence). The CDR3 loop reads CASSLDRLAGAETQYF. The CDR3 DNA sequence: TGTGCCAGCAGCTTGGATAGGCTAGCGGGAGCAGAGACCCAGTACTTC.

This clonotype occurred a few times. The genes are TRBV5-1 and TRBJ2-1; 16 bases agree with TRBD2. The trim removed 6 bases at V and 8 bases at J, leaving 23 bases unmatched. Germline lookup yields CDR1 SGHRS and CDR2 YFSETQ. The CDR3 spans 21 residues. In nucleotides, the CDR3 is TGCGCCAGCACCCGGACCCCTCCGGGACTAGCGGGAGGGCCGTTCATCCATGAGCAGTTCTTC. Translation: CASTRTPPGLAGGPFIHEQFF.

Turning to this clonotype: Just one base apart from a much larger clone, this may be a read error. The chain couples TRBV29-1 to TRBJ1-1; D is unclear. From germline, CDR1 is SQVTM and CDR2 ANQGSEA. The CDR3 covers 13 residues. The CDR3 DNA reads TGCAGCGGCGATCGGACGGGGAACACTGAACCTTTCTTT. Its protein product is CSGDRTGNTEPFF.

This clonotype was seen a handful of times. The chain's CDR3 is CASSVVTGHEQFF. The DNA for the CDR3 is TGTGCCAGCAGCGTAGTGACAGGGCATGAGCAGTTCTTC. V gene TRBV9 combines with J gene TRBJ2-1; 7 bases align to TRBD1. With 0 bases clipped from V and 8 bases from J, the junction kept 2 bases outside the gene matches. This CDR3 is 13 amino acids long. In germline, CDR1 is SGDLS, CDR2 YYNGEE.

This chain uses TRBV7-3 with TRBJ2-6; 9 bases match TRBD1. Germline CDR1 and CDR2: SGHTA and FQGTGA. Losses at the gene ends were 5 bases for V and 0 bases for J; bases not matched to a gene: 5. CDR3 size: 17 residues. The CDR3 bases are TGTGCCAGCAGCCCGAACAGGGGGCTCTCTGGGGCCAACGTCCTGACTTTC. The encoded protein is CASSPNRGLSGANVLTF.

The chain employs TRBV4-3 and TRBJ2-2; tentative D call: TRBD1 (6 bases). Per the germline V gene, CDR1 is LGHNA and CDR2 is YSLEER. The CDR3 is made up of 13 amino acids. Trimming removed 0 bases from V and 15 bases from J, with 14 bases in between. CDR3 protein: CASSQDRGTRMFF. CDR3 coding DNA: TGCGCCAGCAGCCAAGATAGAGGGACAAGGATGTTTTTT.

The genes are TRBV2 and TRBJ1-5; tentatively, D is TRBD1 (6 bases). V lost 4 bases to trimming and J lost 2 bases, with 21 bases between them. This CDR3 spans 18 amino acids. Germline assignment: CDR1 SNHLY and CDR2 FYNNEI. The CDR3 spells CASSVGLLAGDGNQPQHF. In DNA, the CDR3 is TGTGCCAGCAGTGTGGGGCTCCTCGCAGGGGACGGCAATCAGCCCCAGCATTTT.

The sample holds many counts of this clonotype. This chain connects TRBV4-3 to TRBJ2-7, with 10 bases identical to TRBD1. The CDR3 loop spans 15 amino acids. The germline gives CDR1 LGHNA, CDR2 YSLEER. Unmatched junction bases numbered 6, after V lost 3 bases and J lost 4 bases. In DNA form, the CDR3 reads TGCGCCAGCAGCCAGGCTCCGGGACAGGGGTACGAGCAGTACTTC. This codes for CASSQAPGQGYEQYF.

This clonotype occurred many times. The chain carries TRBV15 and TRBJ2-3; no clear D. Looked up from germline, CDR1 is LNHNV and CDR2 is YYDKDF (reference sequence). V was pared by 0 bases and J by 3 bases, with 10 bases between. CDR3 size: 15 residues. CDR3 amino acids: CATSRDNRITDTQYF. The CDR3 DNA reads TGTGCCACCAGCAGAGATAACAGAATAACAGATACGCAGTATTTT.

This clonotype was seen only a few times. V is TRBV15 and J is TRBJ2-3; 10 positions match TRBD2. The CDR3 extends over 14 amino acids. In germline, CDR1 is LNHNV, CDR2 YYDKDF (reference sequence). Germline trimming cut 9 bases from V and 2 bases from J; bases unmatched to any gene: 5. The CDR3 is CATWTSGNTDTQYF. The DNA of the CDR3 is TGTGCCACTTGGACTAGCGGTAACACAGATACGCAGTATTTT. Full variable domain (outside the CDR3, taken from reference TRBV15 and TRBJ2-3): DAMVIQNPRYQVTQFGKPVTLSCSQTLNHNVMYWYQQKSSQAPKLLFHYYDKDFNNEADTPDNFQSRRPNTSFCFLDIRSPGLGDTAMYLCATWTSGNTDTQYFGPGTRLTVL.

This clonotype has more than one count but fewer than ten. The rearrangement uses TRBV12-3 or TRBV12-4 and TRBJ2-1, with D hard to call. This CDR3 has 15 residues. The V end lost 1 base, the J end lost 2 bases, and 9 bases lay between the germline ends. The CDR3 loop reads CASSLDPHTYNEQFF. CDR3 in DNA: TGTGCCAGCAGTTTAGATCCGCATACCTACAATGAGCAGTTCTTC.

The chain has TRBV3-1 and TRBJ2-7; 10 bases are shared with TRBD2. Germline CDR1 reads LGHDT; CDR2 reads YNNKEL (reference sequence). J lost 2 bases, V lost 4 bases, and 8 bases had no gene match. CDR3 size: 16 residues. The CDR3 DNA reads as TGTGCCAGCAGCCGGGGACTAGCGATCCGGGCCTACGAGCAGTACTTC. This gives the protein CASSRGLAIRAYEQYF.

The chain has TRBV6-5 and TRBJ1-2; no reliable D call. The CDR3 is 14 amino acids. Deletions cut 6 bases from V and 7 bases from J, with 18 bases between. Germline V lookup: CDR1 MNHEY, CDR2 SVGAGI. CDR3 loop: CASRQDREGSGYTF. The CDR3 nucleotides read TGTGCCAGCAGGCAGGACCGGGAGGGATCTGGCTACACCTTC.

In its sample, this clonotype was seen many times. The gene calls are TRBV12-3 or TRBV12-4 and TRBJ2-7; TRBD1 matches at 7 bases. With V trimmed by 5 bases and J by 3 bases, 7 bases remained unmatched. The CDR3 extends over 14 amino acids. The CDR3 is CASSVRDSGYEQYF. CDR3 in DNA: TGTGCCAGCAGTGTCCGGGACAGCGGCTACGAGCAGTACTTC.

This clonotype was found many times. The chain carries TRBV29-1 and TRBJ2-1; 8 bases are a match to TRBD2. CDR1 SQVTM and CDR2 ANQGSEA come from the germline V gene. The CDR3 totals 21 residues. The V and J ends lost 0 bases and 1 base, in that order; junction bases with no gene match: 20. CDR3 sequence: CSVEDLLTSVIYKRSYNEQFF. CDR3 in DNA: TGCAGCGTTGAAGATCTCCTGACTAGCGTCATTTATAAGAGATCCTACAATGAGCAGTTCTTC.

This clonotype was seen at least ten times. The V and J genes are TRBV5-1 and TRBJ1-2; D is unresolved. The germline CDR1 and CDR2 sequences are SGHRS and YFSETQ. The CDR3 is 13 amino acids. V was trimmed by 4 bases and J by 8 bases, leaving 15 bases between them. The CDR3 loop is CASSHTTNWGYTF. CDR3 DNA: TGCGCCAGCAGCCACACGACCAACTGGGGCTACACCTTC.